This paragraph covers one TCR beta chain sequence. In the source study's methods: Amplification of reference gene primers provided the estimated nucleated cell counts. The data were produced by immunoSEQ multiplex PCR, yet TCRdb's version contains in-frame clones alone and is incomplete. The V and J calls and clone size were taken over from that table, and D and trimming were inferred from the DNA. The sample has roughly 64,000 clones, about 76% seen once; the top ten hold under 7%. CDR1 and CDR2 (germline): MNHEY, SVGAGI. Trimming stripped 6 bases from V and 2 bases from J, with 10 bases between. The CDR3 spans 13 residues. The record originates from a study of blood T cell repertoires in COVID-19. About the study: Whether acute or convalescent, the COVID-19 samples came from the United States, Italy and Spain. Nucleic acid was either cDNA or gDNA, and it came from T cells, B-cell-depleted T cells, or PBMCs.

J is TRBJ1-2 and V is TRBV6-5; perhaps TRBD1 as D (6 bases). Specimen: peripheral blood. The receptor was isolated from a human donor in a cohort sampled during active COVID-19. The CDR3 reads CASRGTKNYGYTF. The CDR3 DNA reads TGTGCCAGCAGGGGGACAAAGAACTATGGCTACACCTTC.